These 5 T cell receptor beta chains came from one sample sequenced in a study of T cells expressing NK-cell markers (dated by TCRdb to about 2020). Libraries were prepared through 5' RACE. Reads for this sample came from an Illumina HiSeq 2000. TCRdb reprocessed the public reads and reports one entry per CDR3 protein sequence, without DNA. The sample table gives 550,000 to 600,000 distinct CDR3 sequences. The ten largest clones capture less than 4.5% of the sample. Specimen: blood T cells: a sorted CD56 or NKG2C T cell subset, CD4+ or CD8+ T cells, or bulk PBMC T cells (not recorded which). All receptors derive from a man between 18 and 35 years old in good health. Donor details come from another sample of the same person, matched by shared clones.

The V gene is TRBV4-1, the J gene TRBJ2-3; the TCRdb call, TRBD2, lacks DNA for checking. The CDR3 spans 17 residues. The V gene's germline CDR1 is MGHRA and CDR2 YSYEKL. CDR3 loop: CASSQDWTSGITDTQYF.

The rearrangement joins TRBV30 to TRBJ1-1. The CDR3 is 13 amino acids. Germline assignment: CDR1 GTSNPN and CDR2 SVGIG (reference sequence). The CDR3 spells CASQFGRVPEAFF.

The chain couples TRBV4-1 to TRBJ1-5; TCRdb gives TRBD1 as the D gene, but with no DNA this cannot be confirmed. The V gene's germline CDR1 is MGHRA and CDR2 YSYEKL. CDR3 length equals 17 residues. CDR3 sequence reads: CASSQAGGGFNNQPQHF.

The chain recombines TRBV28 with TRBJ2-7; TCRdb returns TRBD1, unconfirmable since there is no DNA. CDR3 length equals 15 residues. The V gene's germline CDR1 is MDHEN and CDR2 SYDVKM. The CDR3 here is CASSEGQGRAYEQYF.

The chain carries TRBV12-3 or TRBV12-4 and TRBJ1-4; with no DNA, the TCRdb D assignment of TRBD1 cannot be verified. The CDR3 is made up of 17 amino acids. The CDR3: CASSFSLPTGRREKLFF.